This T cell receptor (beta chain) was retrieved from a study of blood T cells in healthy people across ages. As for the study in general: Using template switching, researchers captured about one barcoded beta molecule for each two T cells.

This clonotype has more than one count but fewer than ten. Russia was home to the donors, healthy Caucasian individuals aged roughly 6 to 90. The authors ran a second PCR of about 6 to 11 cycles using a sample-barcoded 5' primer and a J-beta primer mix. Researchers report that a template-switch adaptor with 12 random nucleotides tagged each cDNA molecule. TCRdb used MiXCR to reprocess the 5' RACE reads, holding one entry per CDR3 protein. Altogether 700,000 to 900,000 distinct CDR3 sequences are present, around half being singletons, with the ten largest covering roughly 37%. The CDR3 contains 15 residues. Trimming stripped 2 bases from V and 4 bases from J, with 13 bases between. Germline CDR1 and CDR2: SGHRS and YFSETQ.

The rearrangement joins TRBV5-1 to TRBJ1-5; D might be TRBD1 (6 bases). Sequenced material: blood. The source of this sequence is an older man in good health. CDR3 nucleotides: TGCGCCAGCAGCTTAGAGGACAGCTTTAATCAGCCCCAGCATTTT. Residues: CASSLEDSFNQPQHF.